The present TCR beta chain was sequenced within a study of immune evolution from preneoplasia to lung adenocarcinoma (dated by TCRdb to the early 2020s). At the level of the whole study: HLA loss of heterozygosity was seen in roughly 6.6%, 14% and 36% of AIS, MIA and ADC lesions, and in no AAH lesions. Immune contexture across lung adenocarcinoma precursors and invasive adenocarcinoma was profiled using immune gene expression, TCR sequencing and multiplex immunofluorescence. Resected precursor lesions (AAH, AIS, MIA) and invasive adenocarcinomas were compared with paired morphologically normal lung tissue. Sample size was based on specimen availability rather than a prior power calculation. Whole exome sequencing and methylation data from the same cohort of nodules were integrated with the immune data. In total, the cohort included 50 or so patients with pulmonary nodules, all of whom underwent surgical resection. TCR sequencing data were obtained from around 56 patients. According to the study, about 99 samples went through TCR sequencing. POLYSOLVER was used to infer class I HLA alleles from exome data, and LOHHLA was used to detect allele-specific HLA loss.

Between the mid-2010s and the late 2010s, the patients underwent resection in either Japan or China. Two lung cancer pathologists independently confirmed the histologic diagnosis of each case on H&E slides. For nucleic acid extraction, premalignant or tumor cells were enriched by macro-dissection following pathologic assessment. The AllPrep DNA/RNA FFPE Kit was used to isolate DNA from FFPE tissue. Paper-wide results and their limitations: Normal lung had the highest top T cell clone frequencies, which appeared to decline progressively from AAH through AIS, MIA and invasive adenocarcinoma. The findings rested on association rather than direct causation, and larger cohorts with long-term follow-up and longitudinal biopsies were considered necessary. Because all patients were from Japan and China, applicability to Western populations was uncertain. Clonality was highest in normal lung, while later-stage lesions appeared to show lower clonality but higher T cell density and diversity. KRAS-mutant nodules showed the highest T cell clonality compared with EGFR-mutant or double wild-type lesions.

Using the immunoSEQ hsTCRbeta Kit, TCR beta CDR3 regions were sequenced from DNA. The study's own analysis went as follows. TCR sequencing data were analysed with the ImmunoSEQ Analyzer. T cell clonality was defined as 1 minus Pielou's evenness, calculated on productive rearrangements. To measure T cell diversity, the inverse Simpson index was applied to productive templates. T cell density was defined as TCR beta template counts normalized to usable DNA, with usable DNA estimated by amplification and sequencing of housekeeping genes. TCR metrics were compared across histologic stages using two-sided Kruskal-Wallis tests. TCRdb limited this immuneACCESS table to in-frame rearrangements with V and J called. A share of clones is missing; checked studies link under half to unresolved V genes, and the rest is unexplained. The V and J calls and clone size come from that table; D and trimming were worked out from the DNA. This sample has roughly 2,500 clones in its table, and around 84% of those were observed once. The ten largest clones take up under 3% of the sample.

This clone was seen once. It has no known antigen specificity. One base away there is no much larger clone; base qualities are not given. The germline ends are 12 bases apart after V is trimmed by 9 bases and J by 1 base. Taken from the germline V gene, the CDR1 and CDR2 loops are MDHEN and SYDVKM. Inclusive of the bounding cysteine and phenylalanine, the CDR3 is 13 residues long. This entry keeps only the CDR3 DNA: 39 bases, framed from base 1. The sequence joins TRBV28 to TRBJ1-2, with no reliable assignment of the D segment. The clonotype originates from a person in their 70s with lung adenocarcinoma. Sequenced input: FFPE atypical adenomatous hyperplasia tissue from the lung. The sample's cell subset or site label is to be understood as: atypical adenomatous hyperplasia (AAH), lung preneoplasia. The bases are TGTGCCAGTCGCCCTATGGGTAACTATGGCTACACCTTC. The encoded protein is CASRPMGNYGYTF.